The 30 T cell receptor beta chains below all came from one sample that was sequenced in a study of T cells in Graves' hyperthyroidism and ophthalmopathy. Amplification yielded TCR beta CDR3 regions, with RNA transcripts as the source. Primed by the HTBI set, a first-round RT-PCR was run on the TCR CDR3. Using its own MiXCR run on the multiplex PCR reads, TCRdb lists one record per CDR3 protein. In the table there are some 200,000 distinct CDR3 sequences, roughly a sixth of which are singletons. Sample: blood. The receptors shown here come from a woman in her forties or fifties with Graves' hyperthyroidism.

The CDR3 loop is CATSDGGTGTYEQYF. In DNA form, the CDR3 reads TGTGCCACCAGTGATGGAGGGACAGGGACCTACGAGCAGTACTTC. This sequence joins TRBV24-1 and TRBJ2-7; TRBD1 matches at 9 bases. Looked up from germline, CDR1 is KGHDR and CDR2 is SFDVKD. V lost 3 bases and J lost 2; bases outside the gene matches: 4. CDR3 length: 15 amino acids.

V gene TRBV12-3 or TRBV12-4 combines with J gene TRBJ1-5; no clear D. Trimming left V 6 bases short and J 7 bases short, with 16 bases between. The CDR3 consists of 14 residues. CDR3 in DNA: TGTGCCAGCAGCCGGGCCATAAGAAGGCAGCCCCAGCATTTT. It encodes CASSRAIRRQPQHF.

CDR3 nucleotides: TGTGCCAGCGTGCTTGGGCTAGCGAAATCCTACGAGCAGTACTTC. Its translation: CASVLGLAKSYEQYF. The gene calls are TRBV6-1 and TRBJ2-7; perhaps TRBD2 as D (6 bases). Germline loops: CDR1 MNHNS, CDR2 SASEGT. The CDR3 contains 15 residues. The V gene lost 8 bases and the J gene lost 1 base, with 18 bases spanning the gap.

There are many counts of this clonotype. The rearrangement links TRBV6-5 to TRBJ2-3, with TRBD2 identical over 9 bases. Germline lookup yields CDR1 MNHEY and CDR2 SVGAGI. The CDR3 contains 21 residues. V was clipped by 2 bases and J by 3 bases; unmatched bases: 21. CDR3 protein: CASSYGRIGGIAGDTTDTQYF. The CDR3 DNA sequence: TGTGCCAGCAGTTACGGGAGGATCGGCGGGATAGCGGGAGATACGACAGATACGCAGTATTTT.

This clonotype appeared many times. This rearrangement joins TRBV28 to TRBJ2-3; 16 bases align to TRBD2. CDR3 size: 16 residues. Unmatched junction bases numbered 7, after V lost 5 bases and J lost 8 bases. CDR1 is MDHEN and CDR2 is SYDVKM in the germline V gene. CDR3 sequence reads: CASSPIGTSGRATQYF. DNA of the CDR3: TGTGCCAGCAGTCCCATTGGGACTAGCGGGAGGGCTACGCAGTATTTT.

Many counts were recorded for this clonotype. This chain joins TRBV11-3 and TRBJ2-3, with 13 bases that match TRBD2. Trimming removed 6 bases from V and 5 bases from J; junction bases left unmatched: 11. Germline CDR1 and CDR2: SGHNT and YENEEA. CDR3 length: 17 residues. The CDR3 DNA follows: TGTGCCAGCAGTCGATCCGGACTAGCGGGAGTGAGAGATACGCAGTATTTT. It translates to CASSRSGLAGVRDTQYF.

This clonotype was found many times. The chain has TRBV7-2 and TRBJ2-2, with TRBD2 identical over 9 bases. The ends lost 3 bases at V and 7 bases at J; junction bases unmatched: 6. The CDR3 totals 15 residues. Germline lookup yields CDR1 SGHTA and CDR2 FQGNSA. CDR3: CASSFSGSSGGELFF. The CDR3 nucleotides read TGTGCCAGCAGCTTTAGCGGGAGTTCCGGCGGGGAGCTGTTTTTT.

This clonotype came up a few times. The chain links TRBV5-6 to TRBJ2-1; 10 bases align to TRBD2. The CDR3 has 18 amino acids. V shed 4 bases and J 0 bases; nucleotides not matched to a gene: 10. Looked up from germline, CDR1 is SGHDT and CDR2 is YYEEEE. The CDR3 bases are TGTGCCAGCAGCGGGGCCCGGCTAGCGGGAGTCTCCTACAATGAGCAGTTCTTC. Its protein is CASSGARLAGVSYNEQFF. Filled out from reference TRBV5-6 and TRBJ2-1, the complete variable domain reads DAGVTQSPTHLIKTRGQQVTLRCSPKSGHDTVSWYQQALGQGPQFIFQYYEEEERQRGNFPDRFSGHQFPNYSSELNVNALLLGDSALYLCASSGARLAGVSYNEQFFGPGTRLTVL.

The CDR3 sequence: CAISDPPTGGNYEQYF. As DNA, the CDR3 is TGTGCCATCAGTGATCCCCCCACAGGGGGCAACTACGAGCAGTACTTC. The V and J genes are TRBV10-3 and TRBJ2-7, with TRBD1 matching over 9 bases. J was trimmed by 3 bases and V by 3 bases; bases with no gene match: 9. The CDR3 totals 16 residues. Germline V gene data show CDR1 as ENHRY and CDR2 as SYGVKD.

This clonotype showed up many times. V gene TRBV28 combines with J gene TRBJ1-2; tentatively, D is TRBD1 (6 bases). The V gene lost 6 bases and the J gene lost 4 bases, with 18 bases spanning the gap. The germline CDR1 and CDR2 sequences are MDHEN and SYDVKM. The CDR3 length is 15 residues. This CDR3 is CASRKSEGGSYGYTF. The CDR3 coding sequence is TGTGCCAGCAGGAAAAGTGAGGGGGGCAGCTATGGCTACACCTTC.

This clonotype has at least ten counts. This sequence joins TRBV11-3 and TRBJ2-7; 7 nucleotides line up with TRBD1. The CDR3 covers 15 residues. With V trimmed by 5 bases and J by 3 bases, 10 bases remained unmatched. From germline, CDR1 is SGHNT and CDR2 YENEEA. The CDR3 nucleotides are TGTGCCAGCAGCCCGACCGGGACAGTTAGCTACGAGCAGTACTTC. This encodes CASSPTGTVSYEQYF. Full variable domain (missing parts from reference TRBV11-3 and TRBJ2-7): EAGVVQSPRYKIIEKKQPVAFWCNPISGHNTLYWYLQNLGQGPELLIRYENEEAVDDSQLPKDRFSAERLKGVDSTLKIQPAELGDSAVYLCASSPTGTVSYEQYFGPGTRLTVT.

The sample holds one count of this clonotype. V gene TRBV2 combines with J gene TRBJ1-3; D might be TRBD1 (6 bases). CDR3 size: 15 residues. The germline gives CDR1 SNHLY, CDR2 FYNNEI. The germline V and J ends were trimmed by 4 bases and 0 bases, with 10 bases remaining between them. CDR3 amino acids: CASSADRNSGNTIYF. CDR3 in DNA: TGTGCCAGCAGTGCTGACAGGAACTCTGGAAACACCATATATTTT.

This clonotype was picked up a small number of times. The chain employs TRBV5-4 and TRBJ2-5; D is ambiguous. V lost 0 bases, J lost 6 bases, and 9 bases lay in between. The CDR3 covers 13 residues. Per the germline V gene, CDR1 is SGHNT and CDR2 is YYREEE (reference sequence). The CDR3 protein is CASSLDPEKTQYF. The CDR3 nucleotides read TGTGCCAGCAGCTTGGATCCCGAAAAGACCCAGTACTTC. The whole variable domain, remainder taken from reference TRBV5-4 and TRBJ2-5, is ETGVTQSPTHLIKTRGQQVTLRCSSQSGHNTVSWYQQALGQGPQFIFQYYREEENGRGNFPPRFSGLQFPNYSSELNVNALELDDSALYLCASSLDPEKTQYFGPGTRLLVL.

This clonotype was counted at least ten times. This chain joins TRBV20-1 and TRBJ2-7, with 8 bases fitting TRBD2. After removal of 7 bases from V and 0 bases from J, the junction contained 5 bases not matched to a gene. The CDR3 loop spans 13 amino acids. The V gene's germline CDR1 is DFQATT and CDR2 SNEGSKA (reference sequence). The CDR3 DNA is TGCAGTGTCCCGGGACTAGACTCCTACGAGCAGTACTTC. Residues: CSVPGLDSYEQYF.

This clonotype has ten or more counts. The genes are TRBV6-6 and TRBJ2-5; D gene ambiguous. Germline-derived CDR1 and CDR2 are MNHNY and SVGAGI (reference sequence). The CDR3 spans 16 residues. V shed 0 bases and J shed 6 bases, with 17 bases lying between them. The DNA of the CDR3 is TGTGCCAGCAGTTACTCGATCAGGAACCTCCTTCAGACCCAGTACTTC. It encodes CASSYSIRNLLQTQYF.

The chain is built from TRBV14 and TRBJ1-6; no clear D. Deletions cut 0 bases from V and 6 bases from J, with 9 bases between. The CDR3 loop spans 15 amino acids. The V gene's germline CDR1 is SGHDN and CDR2 FVKESK. CDR3 nucleotide sequence: TGTGCCAGCAGCCAAGAAACATTTACTAATTCACCCCTCCACTTT. It codes for CASSQETFTNSPLHF.

This clonotype was counted ten times or more. This sequence joins TRBV20-1 and TRBJ1-2; D gene ambiguous. V was shortened by 4 bases and J by 0 bases, with 9 bases between the two germline ends. Germline V gene sequence: CDR1 DFQATT, CDR2 SNEGSKA (reference sequence). This CDR3 comprises 13 residues. The CDR3 region is CSANDITNYGYTF. Written as DNA, the CDR3 is TGCAGTGCTAACGACATCACTAACTATGGCTACACCTTC.

This clonotype has a count of ten or more. The chain carries TRBV12-3 or TRBV12-4 and TRBJ2-7; 9 bases map to TRBD1. The J segment lost 3 bases and the V segment lost 6 bases, leaving 6 bases of the junction unmatched. The CDR3 contains 14 residues. Here the CDR3 DNA reads TGTGCCAGCAGGGCCGGGACAGGGTTCTACGAGCAGTACTTC. Translation: CASRAGTGFYEQYF.

This clonotype has a handful of counts. The chain joins TRBV7-3 to TRBJ2-6, with a tentative D call TRBD1 (6 bases). This CDR3 has 16 amino acids. Germline V gene data show CDR1 as SGHTA and CDR2 as FQGTGA. V lost 2 bases, J lost 4 bases, and 12 bases lay in between. The DNA of the CDR3 is TGTGCCAGCAGCTTAGGACAGATGGGGGGGGCCAACGTCCTGACTTTC. As protein: CASSLGQMGGANVLTF.

This clonotype was detected ten times or more. The chain joins TRBV5-4 to TRBJ2-5; 8 bases line up with TRBD2. J was trimmed by 5 bases and V by 0 bases; bases with no gene match: 9. CDR1 is SGHNT, CDR2 YYREEE, per germline (reference sequence). This CDR3 spans 16 amino acids. CDR3 DNA sequence: TGTGCCAGCAGCTTGGATCCCGGGAGGGCCGAGGAGACCCAGTACTTC. Translation: CASSLDPGRAEETQYF.

This clonotype occurred a few times. The chain has TRBV2 and TRBJ1-6; tentative D call: TRBD1 (5 bases). V lost 7 bases and J 8 bases, leaving 12 bases between the germline ends. Germline assignment: CDR1 SNHLY and CDR2 FYNNEI. The CDR3 loop spans 13 amino acids. The CDR3 loop is CASTRTGDSPLHF. In nucleotides, the CDR3 is TGTGCCAGCACCCGGACGGGGGATTCACCCCTCCACTTT. Supplemented by reference TRBV2 and TRBJ1-6, the full variable domain reads EPEVTQTPSHQVTQMGQEVILRCVPISNHLYFYWYRQILGQKVEFLVSFYNNEISEKSEIFDDQFSVERPDGSNFTLKIRSTKLEDSAMYFCASTRTGDSPLHFGNGTRLTVT.

In its sample, this clonotype was seen many times. This sequence joins TRBV3-1 and TRBJ1-3; D uncertain. CDR3 length equals 16 residues. V lost 0 bases to trimming and J lost 4 bases, with 13 bases between them. Germline V lookup: CDR1 LGHDT, CDR2 YNNKEL (reference sequence). The CDR3 DNA follows: TGTGCCAGCAGCCAAGATCGATCAAGGCCAGGAAACACCATATATTTT. It is translated as CASSQDRSRPGNTIYF.

This clonotype was recorded a few times. The rearrangement joins TRBV20-1 to TRBJ2-3; D is uncertain. Trimming shortened V by 0 bases and J by 2 bases, and 9 bases separated the two germline ends. Germline lookup yields CDR1 DFQATT and CDR2 SNEGSKA (reference sequence). The CDR3 sequence is 14 residues long. CDR3 nucleotide sequence: TGCAGTGCTAGAGACCCCTGGGCCACAGATACGCAGTATTTT. Translated, it gives CSARDPWATDTQYF.

This clonotype occurred a few times. This chain links TRBV5-1 with TRBJ2-3; 8 bases align to TRBD1. V was clipped by 3 bases and J by 3 bases; unmatched bases: 3. CDR3 length: 14 amino acids. Germline V gene data show CDR1 as SGHRS and CDR2 as YFSETQ. The CDR3 reads CASSSDRATDTQYF. CDR3 DNA: TGCGCCAGCAGCTCGGACAGGGCTACAGATACGCAGTATTTT.

The V call is TRBV10-1, the J call TRBJ1-2, with TRBD1 as a possible D gene (6 bases). The germline CDR1 and CDR2 sequences are WNHNN and SYGVQD (reference sequence). CDR3 length: 13 amino acids. Trimming pared 0 bases from V and 8 bases from J, leaving 10 bases between. The CDR3 sequence is CASSESRGAGYTF. The CDR3 DNA sequence: TGCGCCAGCAGTGAGTCGAGGGGGGCCGGCTACACCTTC.

This clonotype has a handful of counts. The gene calls are TRBV11-3 and TRBJ2-7; a weak D match, TRBD2 (5 bases). Trimming pared 5 bases from V and 2 bases from J, leaving 10 bases between. The CDR3 sequence is 13 residues long. The germline V gene encodes CDR1 SGHNT and CDR2 YENEEA. Here the CDR3 DNA reads TGTGCCAGCAGCCCACGGGAAGCCTACGAGCAGTACTTC. Residues: CASSPREAYEQYF.

The chain links TRBV2 to TRBJ2-7; 12 positions agree with TRBD2. This CDR3 contains 15 residues. Looked up from germline, CDR1 is SNHLY and CDR2 is FYNNEI. Unmatched junction bases numbered 7, after V lost 8 bases and J lost 2 bases. CDR3 protein: CASRLLAGGAYEQYF. CDR3 sequence (DNA): TGTGCCAGCCGGTTACTAGCGGGAGGTGCCTACGAGCAGTACTTC. The whole variable domain, remainder taken from reference TRBV2 and TRBJ2-7, is EPEVTQTPSHQVTQMGQEVILRCVPISNHLYFYWYRQILGQKVEFLVSFYNNEISEKSEIFDDQFSVERPDGSNFTLKIRSTKLEDSAMYFCASRLLAGGAYEQYFGPGTRLTVT.

Concerning this clonotype itself: This could be a read error, since a much larger clone is one nucleotide away. The J gene is TRBJ2-7, the V gene TRBV20-1, with 16 bases that match TRBD2. V gave up 5 bases and J gave up 4 bases; unmatched junction bases: 11. Germline CDR1 is DFQATT and CDR2 is SNEGSKA (reference sequence). This CDR3 comprises 17 residues. The CDR3 is CSALLPPGLAGGYEQYF. The CDR3 DNA sequence: TGCAGTGCTCTACTACCCCCGGGACTAGCGGGAGGGTACGAGCAGTACTTC.

On this clonotype: Germline is not matched at one junction end, which may reflect a read error. CDR3 protein: CDSTAGGRAHEQYF. In nucleotides, the CDR3 is TGCGACAGCACGGCGGGCGGGAGGGCCCACGAGCAGTACTTC. The genes are TRBV2 and TRBJ2-7; 9 nucleotides align to TRBD2. The germline V gene has CDR1 SNHLY and CDR2 FYNNEI. The CDR3 runs 14 residues.

The rearrangement joins TRBV18 to TRBJ1-3, with D unclear. CDR1 is KGHSH and CDR2 is LQKENI in the germline V gene. The CDR3 has 15 amino acids. Between the trimmed V and J ends, which lost 3 bases and 0 bases, there was a span of 9 bases. The CDR3 DNA reads as TGTGCCAGCTCACCGTCGGGGAGCTCTGGAAACACCATATATTTT. Residues: CASSPSGSSGNTIYF.